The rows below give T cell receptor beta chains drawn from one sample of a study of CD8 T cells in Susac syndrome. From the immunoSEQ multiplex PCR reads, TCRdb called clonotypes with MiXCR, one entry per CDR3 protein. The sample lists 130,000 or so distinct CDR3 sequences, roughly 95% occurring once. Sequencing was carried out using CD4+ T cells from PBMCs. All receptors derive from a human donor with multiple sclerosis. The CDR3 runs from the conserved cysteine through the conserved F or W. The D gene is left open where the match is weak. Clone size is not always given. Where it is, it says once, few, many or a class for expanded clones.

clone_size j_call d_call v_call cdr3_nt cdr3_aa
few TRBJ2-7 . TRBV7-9 TGTGCCAGCAGCTTGGCGGACGAGCAGTACTTC CASSLADEQYF
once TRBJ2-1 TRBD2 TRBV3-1 TGTGCCAGCAGCCGACCTAGCGGGAGCTCCTACAATGAGCAGTTCTTC CASSRPSGSSYNEQFF
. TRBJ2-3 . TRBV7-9 TGTGCCAGCAGCGCCAGGGGTACAGATACGCAGTATTTT CASSARGTDTQYF
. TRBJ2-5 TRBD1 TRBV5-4 TGTGCCAGCAGCTTGGAGGGACAGGGACGAGTGAACTTC CASSLEGQGRVNF
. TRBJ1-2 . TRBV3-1 TGTGCCAGCAGCTGGAATGTACGGGCTGGGAATGGCTACACCTTC CASSWNVRAGNGYTF
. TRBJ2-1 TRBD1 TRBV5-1 TGCGCCAGCAGTTCGGGACAGGGGCGGACTGCCTACAATGAGCAGTTCTTC CASSSGQGRTAYNEQFF
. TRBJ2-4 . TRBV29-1 TGCAGCGCTGTGACATGGAATAACATTCAGTACTTC CSAVTWNNIQYF
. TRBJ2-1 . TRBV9 TGTGCCAGCAGCCCACTCCTTCGGGCAGGGGACAATGAGCAGTTCTTC CASSPLLRAGDNEQFF
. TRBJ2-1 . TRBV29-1 TGCAGCGTTGAATCCCCCAATGAGCAGTTCTTC CSVESPNEQFF
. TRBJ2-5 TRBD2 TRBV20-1 TGCAGTGCCCTAGCTCCGGGACTAGCCGTTTTCCAAGAGACCCAGTACTTC CSALAPGLAVFQETQYF
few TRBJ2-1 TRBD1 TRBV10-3 TGTGCCATCAAGGGGGACAGGGGCGGGAATGAGCAGTTCTTC CAIKGDRGGNEQFF
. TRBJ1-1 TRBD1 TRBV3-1 TGTGCCAGCACGACTAGCAGGGGGCTTATGAACACTGAAGCTTTCTTT CASTTSRGLMNTEAFF
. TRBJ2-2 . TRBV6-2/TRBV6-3 TGTGCCAGCAGTTACTCGATATCCGGCCAGCGGACCGGGGAGCTGTTTTTT CASSYSISGQRTGELFF
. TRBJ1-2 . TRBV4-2 TGTGCCTCTCAGGGCAGAAACTATGGCTACACCTTC CASQGRNYGYTF
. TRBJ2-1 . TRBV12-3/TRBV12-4 TGTGCCAGCAGCGTTTCCGCAGGGGGGAATGAGCAGTTCTTC CASSVSAGGNEQFF
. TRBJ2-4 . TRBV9 TGTGCCAGCAGCCCACCGAAAACAGCATCAGCCAAAAACATTCAGTACTTC CASSPPKTASAKNIQYF
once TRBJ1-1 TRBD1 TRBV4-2 TGTGCCAGCAGCCAAGTGGACAGGGGGATTAACACTGAAGCTTTCTTT CASSQVDRGINTEAFF
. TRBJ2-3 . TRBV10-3 TGTGCCATCGGGACATTCGACACAGATACGCAGTATTTT CAIGTFDTDTQYF
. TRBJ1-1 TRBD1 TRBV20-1 TGCAGTGCTCGCGATGGACAGGGAAGAAGGACTGAAGCTTTCTTT CSARDGQGRRTEAFF
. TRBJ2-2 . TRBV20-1 TGCAGTGCTAGGGCAGGGAACACCGGGGAGCTGTTTTTT CSARAGNTGELFF
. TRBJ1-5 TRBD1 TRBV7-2 TGTGCCAGCAGCCCCAGGGGGGTCAGCAATCAGCCCCAGCATTTT CASSPRGVSNQPQHF
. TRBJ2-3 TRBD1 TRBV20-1 TGCAGTGCGAGACAGGGATCGGATACGCAGTATTTT CSARQGSDTQYF
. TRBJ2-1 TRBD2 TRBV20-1 TGCAGTGCCAACCCGGGACTAGCGGTATACAATGAGCAGTTCTTC CSANPGLAVYNEQFF
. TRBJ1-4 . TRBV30 TGTGCCTGGAGTGGGAACTTAGCAACTAATGAAAAACTGTTTTTT CAWSGNLATNEKLFF
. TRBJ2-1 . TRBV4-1 TGCGCCAGCAGCCCCCTTGTGGGGAAAGGATCCTACAATGAGCAGTTCTTC CASSPLVGKGSYNEQFF
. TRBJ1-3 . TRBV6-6 TGTGCCAGCAGTCCCGGGTCGGACGGAAACACCATATATTTT CASSPGSDGNTIYF
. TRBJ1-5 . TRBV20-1 TGCAGTGCTTCCTCTGGCAATCAGCCCCAGCATTTT CSASSGNQPQHF
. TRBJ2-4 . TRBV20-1 TGCAGTGCTACAGACCCGGGGGACATTCAGTACTTC CSATDPGDIQYF
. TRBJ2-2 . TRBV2 TGTGCCAGCAGACACGTGACGGATTCTGAGGACACCGGGGAGCTGTTTTTT CASRHVTDSEDTGELFF
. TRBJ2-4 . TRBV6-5 TGTGCCAGCAGTTATGGCGGCAGTGCCAAAAACATTCAGTACTTC CASSYGGSAKNIQYF
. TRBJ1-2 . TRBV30 TGTGCCTGGAGCTCTCAGACAGCTAACTATGGCTACACCTTC CAWSSQTANYGYTF
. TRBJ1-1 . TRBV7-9 TGTGCCAGCAGCCCGCGCGGGGGGATGAACACTGAAGCTTTCTTT CASSPRGGMNTEAFF
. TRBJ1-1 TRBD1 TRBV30 TGTGCCTGGAACGCGGACAGGGTCGGGACTGAAGCTTTCTTT CAWNADRVGTEAFF
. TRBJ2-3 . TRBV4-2 TGTGCCAGCAGCCAAGCGTTGACTAGTCCCTACCCGGATACGCAGTATTTT CASSQALTSPYPDTQYF
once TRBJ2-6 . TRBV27 TGTGCCAGCAGTATGGGACAAGACTCTGGGGCCAACGTCCTGACTTTC CASSMGQDSGANVLTF
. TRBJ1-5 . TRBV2 TGTGCCAGCAGTGAATGGGCTAGCAATCAGCCCCAGCATTTT CASSEWASNQPQHF
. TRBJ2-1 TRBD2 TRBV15 TGTGCCACCAGCAGAAATAGCGGGAGGGAGTACAATGAGCAGTTCTTC CATSRNSGREYNEQFF
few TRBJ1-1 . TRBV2 TGTGCCAGCAGTGAACGGACTGAAGCTTTCTTT CASSERTEAFF
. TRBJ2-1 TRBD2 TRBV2 TGTGCCAGCCCTCCTAGCGGGAGGTACAATGAGCAGTTCTTC CASPPSGRYNEQFF
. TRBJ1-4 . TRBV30 TGTGCCTGGAGTGCCGGAGGGATCGGGAATAAAAAACTGTTTTTT CAWSAGGIGNKKLFF
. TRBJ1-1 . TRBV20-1 TGCAGTGCTCCACTCGTCCCGAACACTGAAGCTTTCTTT CSAPLVPNTEAFF